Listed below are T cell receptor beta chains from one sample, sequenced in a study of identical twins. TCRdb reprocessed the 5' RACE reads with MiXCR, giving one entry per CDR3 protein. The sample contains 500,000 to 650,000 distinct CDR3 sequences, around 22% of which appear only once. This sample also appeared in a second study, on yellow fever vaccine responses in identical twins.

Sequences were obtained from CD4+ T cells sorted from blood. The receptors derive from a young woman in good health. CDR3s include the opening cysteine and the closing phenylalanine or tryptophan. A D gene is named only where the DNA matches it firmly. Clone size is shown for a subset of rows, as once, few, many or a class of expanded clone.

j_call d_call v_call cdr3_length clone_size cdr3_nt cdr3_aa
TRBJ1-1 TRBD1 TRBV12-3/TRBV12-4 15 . TGTGCCAGCAGTTCAGCCGGGACAGCAAACACTGAAGCTTTCTTT CASSSAGTANTEAFF
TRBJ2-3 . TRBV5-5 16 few TGTGCCAGCAGCTTGGGGTTATATGAGGGGCGAGATACGCAGTATTTT CASSLGLYEGRDTQYF
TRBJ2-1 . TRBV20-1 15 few TGCAGTGCCTCAATCGGAGCGGGTCGGAGGAATGAGCAGTTCTTC CSASIGAGRRNEQFF
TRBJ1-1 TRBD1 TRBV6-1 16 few TGTGCCAGCAGTCCGGGACAGGGAAAGGTGAACACTGAAGCTTTCTTT CASSPGQGKVNTEAFF
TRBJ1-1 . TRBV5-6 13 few TGTGCCAGCAGCTTGGGACCCTACACTGAAGCTTTCTTT CASSLGPYTEAFF
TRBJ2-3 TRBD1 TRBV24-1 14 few TGTGCCACCAAGAGGACAGGGGGAACAGATACGCAGTATTTT CATKRTGGTDTQYF
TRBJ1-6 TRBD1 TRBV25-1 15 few TGTGCCAGCAGTGAATCCCGGACAGGCGGTTCACCCCTCCACTTT CASSESRTGGSPLHF
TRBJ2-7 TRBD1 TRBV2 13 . TGTGCCAGCAGGGACAGGGGATCCTACGAGCAGTACTTC CASRDRGSYEQYF
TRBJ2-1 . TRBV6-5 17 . TGTGCCAGCAGTTATAGTGCGGGGGCCCTCATCTACAATGAGCAGTTCTTC CASSYSAGALIYNEQFF
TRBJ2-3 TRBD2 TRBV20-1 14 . TGCAGTGCTAGAACTAGCGGGAGTAAACCCTCGCAGTATTTT CSARTSGSKPSQYF
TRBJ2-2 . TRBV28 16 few TGTGCCAGCAGTTTTCGGGGGGCCCCCGCGGACGGGGAGCTGTTTTTT CASSFRGAPADGELFF
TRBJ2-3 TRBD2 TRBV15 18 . TGTGCCACCAGCAGAGATAATCGGGGGGGCCCTGGCACAGATACGCAGTATTTT CATSRDNRGGPGTDTQYF
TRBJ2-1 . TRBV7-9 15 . TGTGCCAGCAGCTTAGGAGGGGCGAACGGCAATGAGCAGTTCTTC CASSLGGANGNEQFF
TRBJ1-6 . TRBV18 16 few TGTGCCAGCTCACGCGGACAGCCACAAAATAATTCACCCCTCCACTTT CASSRGQPQNNSPLHF
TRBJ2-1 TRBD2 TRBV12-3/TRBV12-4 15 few TGTGCCAGCAGCCCGACTAGCGGGATTGGTAATGAGCAGTTCTTC CASSPTSGIGNEQFF
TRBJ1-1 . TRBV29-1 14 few TGCAGCGTTGATTACCCAACCGGGACCCTACAAGCTTTCTTT CSVDYPTGTLQAFF
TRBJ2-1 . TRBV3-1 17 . TGTGCCAGCAGCCCCCTGGGGGCGGGAGAGGGTTACAATGAGCAGTTCTTC CASSPLGAGEGYNEQFF
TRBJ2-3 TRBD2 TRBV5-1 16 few TGCGCCAGCAGCTTGGACGGGACTAGGGGCACAGATACGCAGTATTTT CASSLDGTRGTDTQYF
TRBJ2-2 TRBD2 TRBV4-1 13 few TGCGCCAGCAGCCGAGTGCGGGAGCTGGAGCTGTTTTTT CASSRVRELELFF
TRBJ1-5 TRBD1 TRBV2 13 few TGTGCCAGCAGCGGGACAGCAGCACAGCCCCAGCATTTT CASSGTAAQPQHF
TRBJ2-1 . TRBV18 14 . TGTGCCAGCTCACCGGGGACACAGAACAATGAGCAGTTCTTC CASSPGTQNNEQFF
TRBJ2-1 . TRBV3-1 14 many TGTGCCACTAAGCCGGGGCAGAGTAACAATGAGCAGTTCTTC CATKPGQSNNEQFF
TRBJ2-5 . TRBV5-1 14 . TGCGCCAGCAGCTCCCCAGGGTACCAAGAGACCCAGTACTTC CASSSPGYQETQYF
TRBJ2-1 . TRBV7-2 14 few TGTGCCAGCAGCCAGACTCAGGGGCTTATGGAGCAGTTCTTC CASSQTQGLMEQFF
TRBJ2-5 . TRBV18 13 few TGTGCCAGCTCACCAGTGCTGGGGGAGACCCAGTACTTC CASSPVLGETQYF
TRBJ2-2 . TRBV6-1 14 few TGTGCCAGCAGTCCAACAGGGTATACCGGGGAGCTGTTTTTT CASSPTGYTGELFF